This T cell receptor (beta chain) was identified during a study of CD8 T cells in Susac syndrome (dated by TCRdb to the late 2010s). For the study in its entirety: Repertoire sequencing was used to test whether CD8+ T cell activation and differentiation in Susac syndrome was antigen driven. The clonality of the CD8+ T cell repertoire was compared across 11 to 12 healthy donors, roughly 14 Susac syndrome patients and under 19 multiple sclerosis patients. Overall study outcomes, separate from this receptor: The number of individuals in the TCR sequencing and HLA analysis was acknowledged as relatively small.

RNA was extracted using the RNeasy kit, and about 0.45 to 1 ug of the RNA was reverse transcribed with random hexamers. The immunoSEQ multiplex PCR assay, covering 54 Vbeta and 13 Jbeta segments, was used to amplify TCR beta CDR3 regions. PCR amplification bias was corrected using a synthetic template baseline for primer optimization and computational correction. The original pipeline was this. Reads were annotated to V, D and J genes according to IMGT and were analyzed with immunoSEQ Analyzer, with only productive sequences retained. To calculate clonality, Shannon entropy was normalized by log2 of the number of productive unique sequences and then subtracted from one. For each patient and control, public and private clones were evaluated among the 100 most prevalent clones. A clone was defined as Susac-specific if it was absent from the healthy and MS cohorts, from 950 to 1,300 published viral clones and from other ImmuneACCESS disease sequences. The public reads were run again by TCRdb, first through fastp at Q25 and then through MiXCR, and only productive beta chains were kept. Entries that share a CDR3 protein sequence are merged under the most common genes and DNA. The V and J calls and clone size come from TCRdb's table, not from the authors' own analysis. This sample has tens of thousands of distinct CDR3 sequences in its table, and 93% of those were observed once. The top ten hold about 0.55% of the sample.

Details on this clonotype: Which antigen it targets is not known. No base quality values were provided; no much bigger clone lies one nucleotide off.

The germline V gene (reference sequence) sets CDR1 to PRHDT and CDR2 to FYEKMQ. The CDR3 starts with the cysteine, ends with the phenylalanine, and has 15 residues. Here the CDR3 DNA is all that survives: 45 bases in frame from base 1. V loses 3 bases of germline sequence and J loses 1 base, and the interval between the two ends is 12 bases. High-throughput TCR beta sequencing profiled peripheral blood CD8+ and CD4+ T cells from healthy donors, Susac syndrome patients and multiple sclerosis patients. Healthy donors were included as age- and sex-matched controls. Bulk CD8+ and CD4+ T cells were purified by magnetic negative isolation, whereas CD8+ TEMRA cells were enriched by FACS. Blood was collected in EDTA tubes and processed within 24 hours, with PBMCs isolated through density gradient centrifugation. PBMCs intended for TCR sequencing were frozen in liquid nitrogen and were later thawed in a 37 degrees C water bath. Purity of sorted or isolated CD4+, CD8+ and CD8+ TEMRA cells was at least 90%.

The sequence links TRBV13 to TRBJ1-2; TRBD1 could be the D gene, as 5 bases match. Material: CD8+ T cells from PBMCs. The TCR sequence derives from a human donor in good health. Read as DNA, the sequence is TGTGCCAGCAGCTTCGCTGGACAAAGTAACTATGGCTACACCTTC. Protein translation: CASSFAGQSNYGYTF.